This TCR beta chain was documented in a study of human T cells and chemical hapten exposure (TCRdb year 2021). Notes on the research overall: For sensitization, 2% DPC in acetone was applied to an approximately 2 cm by approximately 2 cm area of upper inner arm skin. Blood was sampled from patients pre-sensitization (week 0) and at 2, 6 and about 24 weeks after DPC sensitization. Approximately 28 alopecia patients gave blood for TCR sequencing at one to four time points (pre-sensitization, 2, 6 and 24 weeks). Libraries were combined into a pool for sequencing, and differences in TCR yield between samples came mainly from small differences in library volumes within the pool. Patients additionally received weekly therapeutic DPC doses to the scalp throughout the roughly 25-week study period. Alopecia areata with under or over 50% scalp involvement, alopecia totalis and alopecia universalis were represented in the patient cohort, which was mostly female. Peripheral blood TCR repertoire changes were tracked in vivo in alopecia patients during primary and secondary sensitization to the hapten diphenylcyclopropenone (DPC). Patch testing was done on the upper back using Finn chambers containing 0.01% DPC, and results were scored after 6 days according to International Contact Dermatitis Research Group standards.

The germline V gene encodes CDR1 SGHTA and CDR2 FQGTGA. Here V drops 5 bases and J drops 10 bases, and the junction holds 10 bases not matched to any gene. The CDR3 measures 16 amino acids from cysteine to phenylalanine. Kept here is only the CDR3 DNA, which spans 48 bases and is read in frame from base 1. This clonotype was seen repeatedly, ten times or more. There is no known antigen for this receptor. The sample holds no much larger clone one base away, and base qualities are not on file. Overall results and qualifications from the work: Patch test score was positively correlated with the number of PT1 expanded TCRs, with significance at thresholds 8, 16 and 32 but not at 4. The number of TCRs above 1 in 1000 frequency did not change with DPC sensitization; there was no evidence of global repertoire structure alterations. Compared with pre-sensitization or healthy control sets, expanded TCRs formed significantly more large CDR3 similarity clusters, which is consistent with antigen-driven responses. All patients had alopecia, a presumed autoimmune disease, so their immune response might differ from that of healthy individuals. Repeated subsampling changed both the strength of the expansion versus patch-test correlation and the threshold at which that correlation became significant.

The method was RACE. TCRdb shows the sequencer as NextSeq 500. During library preparation, unique molecular identifiers were attached to individual cDNA molecules so that TCRs could be counted quantitatively and reproducibly. For every blood RNA sample, sequencing covered both the TCR alpha and TCR beta chains. The authors' analysis ran thus. Samples had a median of roughly 87,000 TCRs, with a range from roughly 23,224 to 750,000. V, J and CDR3 annotation of the TCR reads was performed with the Decombinator software suite. To make PS versus PT1 abundance plots, every sample was subsampled to the same number of TCRs (28,000). TCRs were defined as expanded if absent before sensitization and observed at least eight times at the 2-week time point. Using fastp at Q25 and MiXCR, TCRdb reprocessed the public reads and kept productive beta chains. Rows are combined by CDR3 protein, so each entry shows the most common genes and DNA. TCRdb, not the authors, supplied the V and J calls. The sample table records more than 45,000 distinct CDR3 sequences; about an eighth of these occur just once. The ten most abundant clones make up roughly 2.4% of the sample.

This specimen's time point label, per the study, means: patch test 3, about 24 weeks after DPC sensitization. Per the publication, the treatment or condition label means: therapeutic diphenylcyclopropenone sensitization with weekly scalp DPC. At each patch-test visit, blood was drawn before the patch test was applied. Patients were considered eligible if aged 18 to 70, diagnosed with alopecia and deemed suitable for DPC therapy, and patients were excluded if pregnant. Total RNA was extracted from unfractionated whole blood that had been collected in Tempus Blood RNA tubes. This clonotype was sampled from a man aged 30 to 45 with alopecia areata. Some clones in this sample may be carry-over from other donors' samples. The sample was whole blood, taken in connection with sensitization to the hapten diphenylcyclopropenone (DPC). The chain was built from TRBV7-3 and TRBJ2-1; 14 nucleotides in the junction match TRBD2. The nucleotide sequence is given as TGTGCCAGCAGCCCGGCGACTAGCGGGGGGGCCGGGGAGCAGTTCTTC. It specifies CASSPATSGGAGEQFF.